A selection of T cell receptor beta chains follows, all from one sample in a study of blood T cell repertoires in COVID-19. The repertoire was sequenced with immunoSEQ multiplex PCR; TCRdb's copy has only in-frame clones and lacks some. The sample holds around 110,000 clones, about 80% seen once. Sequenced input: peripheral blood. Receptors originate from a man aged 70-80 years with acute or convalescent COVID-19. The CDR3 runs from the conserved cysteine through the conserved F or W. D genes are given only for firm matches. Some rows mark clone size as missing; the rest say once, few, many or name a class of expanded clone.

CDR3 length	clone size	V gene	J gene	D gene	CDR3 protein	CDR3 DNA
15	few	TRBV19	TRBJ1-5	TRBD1	CASSGSGGSNQPQHF	TGTGCCAGTAGTGGATCAGGGGGAAGCAATCAGCCCCAGCATTTT
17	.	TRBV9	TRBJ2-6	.	CASSTSLTGAGANVLTF	TGTGCCAGCAGCACAAGTCTCACAGGAGCTGGGGCCAACGTCCTGACTTTC
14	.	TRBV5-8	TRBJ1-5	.	CASSLGTRNQPQHF	TGTGCCAGCAGCTTGGGGACAAGGAATCAGCCCCAGCATTTT
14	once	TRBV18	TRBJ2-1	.	CASSPRRVSDEQFF	TGTGCCAGCTCACCTCGCCGGGTCAGTGATGAGCAGTTCTTC
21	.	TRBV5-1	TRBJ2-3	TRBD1	CASSFTPPVTGGGGRTDTQYF	TGCGCCAGCAGCTTTACCCCCCCGGTTACAGGGGGCGGTGGAAGGACAGATACGCAGTATTTT
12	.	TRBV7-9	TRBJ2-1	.	CASSLVPGEQFF	TGTGCCAGCAGCTTAGTTCCAGGTGAGCAGTTCTTC
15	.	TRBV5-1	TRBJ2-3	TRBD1	CASSLGDRVTDTQYF	TGCGCCAGCAGCTTGGGGGACAGGGTCACAGATACGCAGTATTTT
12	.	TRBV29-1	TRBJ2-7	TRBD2	CSVATGGYEQYF	TGCAGCGTTGCCACGGGGGGCTACGAGCAGTACTTC
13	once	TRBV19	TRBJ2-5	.	CASSLTREETQYF	TGTGCCAGTAGTCTTACCAGGGAAGAGACCCAGTACTTC
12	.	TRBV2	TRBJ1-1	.	CASSTGLTEAFF	TGTGCCAGCAGTACAGGGCTAACTGAAGCTTTCTTT
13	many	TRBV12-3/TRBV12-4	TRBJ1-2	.	CASGSDSDYGYTF	TGTGCCAGCGGCTCGGATAGCGACTATGGCTACACCTTC
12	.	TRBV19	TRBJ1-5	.	CASSTWAGQQHF	TGTGCCAGTAGTACGTGGGCAGGGCAACAGCATTTT
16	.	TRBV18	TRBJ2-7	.	CASSPPSGNIAYEQYF	TGTGCCAGCTCACCACCGTCAGGTAATATAGCGTACGAGCAGTACTTC
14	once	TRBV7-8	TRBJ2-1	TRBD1	CASSPWTGSDEQFF	TGTGCCAGCAGCCCCTGGACAGGCTCGGATGAACAGTTCTTC
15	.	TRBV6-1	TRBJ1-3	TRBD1	CASREGTGGGNTIYF	TGTGCCAGCAGGGAAGGGACAGGGGGAGGAAACACCATATATTTT
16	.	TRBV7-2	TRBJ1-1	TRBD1	CASSFRQGQGGTEAFF	TGTGCCAGCAGCTTCCGCCAAGGACAGGGAGGGACTGAAGCTTTCTTT
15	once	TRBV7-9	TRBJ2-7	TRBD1	CASSLVGQGVKEQYF	TGTGCCAGCAGCCTCGTGGGACAGGGGGTTAAGGAGCAGTACTTC
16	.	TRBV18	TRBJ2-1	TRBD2	CASSALAGESYNEQFF	TGTGCCAGCTCAGCCCTAGCGGGGGAGTCCTACAATGAGCAGTTCTTC
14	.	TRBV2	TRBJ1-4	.	CASSVRTYGEKLFF	TGTGCCAGCAGTGTTCGGACTTACGGTGAAAAACTGTTTTTT
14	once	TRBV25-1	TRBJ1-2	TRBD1	CASSEGTANYGYTF	TGTGCCAGCAGTGAAGGGACAGCTAACTATGGCTACACCTTC
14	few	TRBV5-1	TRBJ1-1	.	CASSLDGRDTEAFF	TGCGCCAGCAGCTTGGACGGGAGGGACACTGAAGCTTTCTTT
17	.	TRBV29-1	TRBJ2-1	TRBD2	CSVPGTSGGYSYNEQFF	TGCAGCGTTCCCGGGACTAGCGGGGGTTACTCCTACAATGAGCAGTTCTTC
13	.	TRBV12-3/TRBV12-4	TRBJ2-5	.	CASTPGQQETQYF	TGTGCCAGCACCCCAGGACAGCAAGAGACCCAGTACTTC
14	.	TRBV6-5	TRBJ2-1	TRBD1	CASTPGQATNEQFF	TGTGCCAGTACGCCGGGACAGGCCACCAATGAGCAGTTCTTC
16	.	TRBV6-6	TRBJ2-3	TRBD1	CASRLGTVTSTDTQYF	TGTGCCAGCAGACTTGGGACAGTCACTTCTACAGATACGCAGTATTTT
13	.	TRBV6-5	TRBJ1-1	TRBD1	CASSDRGNTEAFF	TGTGCCAGCAGCGACAGGGGGAACACTGAAGCTTTCTTT
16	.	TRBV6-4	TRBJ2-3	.	CASSDSMASPADTQYF	TGTGCCAGCAGTGACTCCATGGCTAGCCCCGCAGATACGCAGTATTTT